This T cell receptor (beta chain) was captured by sequencing in a study of siplizumab effects on memory and regulatory T cells (dated 2019 in TCRdb). About the study as a whole: The study examined how the anti-CD2 antibody siplizumab affects alloreactive T-cell subsets in allogeneic mixed lymphocyte reactions built from human PBMCs.

Additional sequencing covered unstimulated subsets from three donor pairs, namely CD8+ effector memory, CD4+ naive, CD8+ TEMRA, CD4+ memory and CD8+ naive. Sorted unstimulated T cells and proliferating T cells recovered from mixed lymphocyte reactions were subjected to TCRbeta CDR3 sequencing. Fresh whole blood from roughly ten HLA-typed healthy donors was used to isolate PBMCs. The library was obtained by the immunoSEQ multiplex PCR assay. Around 100,000 TCR templates per sample were assayed by the deep sequencing platform. Genomic DNA extracted from sorted T cells was used for TCRbeta CDR3 sequencing. The original methods were these. The R programming language was used for clonal analysis of the TCRbeta CDR3 data. Unstimulated samples were compared with post-reaction CFSE-low samples to define alloreactive CD4+ and CD8+ clones. Regulatory or non-regulatory origin of alloreactive CD4+ clones was assigned by matching sequences to the sorted unstimulated Treg and non-Treg repertoires. The source is immuneACCESS, and TCRdb retained only in-frame sequences with V and J called. Part of the clones is not carried over; for the studies checked, unresolved V genes explain less than half of this, and the remainder is unexplained. From that table come the V and J calls and clone size; the DNA was used to work out D and trimming. The sample includes some 100,000 clones, with roughly 96% observed a single time. The leading ten clones occupy 0.031% of the sample.

The CDR3 contains 17 residues, cysteine and phenylalanine counted. Of the read, only the CDR3 DNA is kept; its 51 bases are in frame from base 1. Reading the germline V gene gives CDR1 SGHTA and CDR2 FQGNSA. Overall study results and their limits: Whether proliferating Tregs from siplizumab cultures actually had suppressive function was not functionally confirmed. Among mappable alloreactive CD4+ clones, an average Treg-derived fraction of about 70% was observed with siplizumab, compared with roughly 28% in control reactions. A naive or memory phenotype could not be assigned to roughly 75-95% of proliferating CD4+ or CD8+ clones. Compared with memory T cells, unstimulated naive T cells appeared more diverse, and naive cells seemed to make a substantial contribution to the alloresponse. The cumulative frequency of alloreactive sequences traceable to unstimulated CD4+ memory T cells was significantly reduced by siplizumab. Sequences below about 10^-5 frequency were poorly captured, so only a minor fraction of alloreactive clones could be mapped to unstimulated subsets.

In the case of this clone: Which antigen it targets is not known. The junction and the germline gene differ at one end; a read error may be behind it.

This sequence originates from a human donor in good health. The sequenced material came from naive CD4+ T cells sorted from blood. The sample's cell subset or site label is to be understood as: unstimulated naive T cells. The V and J genes are TRBV7-2 and TRBJ1-2, with the D segment identity uncertain. The CDR3 is CASSFLLGVLTYYGYTF. The DNA sequence reads TGTGCCAGCAGCTTCTTACTTGGGGTTCTGACCTACTATGGGTACACCTTC.